This is a list of T cell receptor beta chains from one sample in a study of blood T cells in healthy people across ages. One entry per CDR3 protein results from TCRdb running MiXCR on the 5' RACE reads. The sample contains 630,000 or so distinct CDR3 sequences, 32% of which appear only once. The sample was blood. The source is a woman older than 75 in good health. Both conserved end residues are part of each CDR3. D genes are given only for firm matches. Clone sizes are given selectively: once, few, many, or a class where the clone is expanded.

abundance: .
len: 14
v_gene: TRBV15
d_gene: .
j_gene: TRBJ1-4
CDR3aa: CATSRARVGEKLFF
CDR3nt: TGTGCCACCAGCAGGGCCAGGGTAGGGGAAAAACTGTTTTTT

abundance: many
len: 15
v_gene: TRBV20-1
d_gene: TRBD2
j_gene: TRBJ2-3
CDR3aa: CSASGRGVLTDTQYF
CDR3nt: TGCAGTGCTAGCGGGCGGGGGGTCCTCACAGATACGCAGTATTTT

abundance: many
len: 13
v_gene: TRBV29-1
d_gene: .
j_gene: TRBJ1-6
CDR3aa: CSVAQGYNSPLHF
CDR3nt: TGCAGCGTTGCGCAAGGCTATAATTCACCCCTCCACTTT

abundance: few
len: 15
v_gene: TRBV2
d_gene: .
j_gene: TRBJ2-7
CDR3aa: CASSVGGPGEYEQYF
CDR3nt: TGTGCCAGCAGTGTGGGGGGTCCCGGGGAGTACGAGCAGTACTTC

abundance: .
len: 14
v_gene: TRBV9
d_gene: .
j_gene: TRBJ1-5
CDR3aa: CASSHGDGDQPQHF
CDR3nt: TGTGCCAGCAGCCATGGCGACGGGGATCAGCCCCAGCATTTT

abundance: few
len: 20
v_gene: TRBV7-2
d_gene: TRBD2
j_gene: TRBJ2-4
CDR3aa: CASSFTGLAGGLRTKNIQYF
CDR3nt: TGTGCCAGCAGCTTCACGGGACTAGCGGGGGGGCTTAGAACCAAAAACATTCAGTACTTC

abundance: once
len: 18
v_gene: TRBV7-2
d_gene: TRBD2
j_gene: TRBJ2-1
CDR3aa: CASSPTGVAGGGYNEQFF
CDR3nt: TGTGCCAGCAGCCCTACTGGGGTAGCGGGAGGTGGCTACAATGAGCAGTTCTTC

abundance: .
len: 17
v_gene: TRBV5-1
d_gene: TRBD1
j_gene: TRBJ1-1
CDR3aa: CASSLVGTGAFAAEAFF
CDR3nt: TGCGCCAGCAGCTTGGTAGGGACAGGGGCTTTCGCCGCTGAAGCTTTCTTT

abundance: .
len: 16
v_gene: TRBV7-8
d_gene: .
j_gene: TRBJ1-5
CDR3aa: CASSLFLRAGDQPQHF
CDR3nt: TGTGCCAGCAGCTTATTTCTGAGAGCAGGGGATCAGCCCCAGCATTTT

abundance: few
len: 15
v_gene: TRBV19
d_gene: .
j_gene: TRBJ1-2
CDR3aa: CASSIQTGLPGGYTF
CDR3nt: TGTGCCAGTAGCATCCAGACAGGCCTCCCGGGGGGCTACACCTTC

abundance: many
len: 17
v_gene: TRBV5-1
d_gene: .
j_gene: TRBJ2-5
CDR3aa: CASSLGAQGGIEETQYF
CDR3nt: TGCGCCAGCAGCTTGGGGGCACAGGGAGGTATAGAAGAGACCCAGTACTTC

abundance: .
len: 15
v_gene: TRBV7-3
d_gene: .
j_gene: TRBJ2-4
CDR3aa: CASSLTVNAGDIQYF
CDR3nt: TGTGCCAGCAGCTTAACCGTCAACGCAGGAGACATTCAGTACTTC

abundance: many
len: 12
v_gene: TRBV11-1
d_gene: TRBD2
j_gene: TRBJ2-3
CDR3aa: CASSPGLAGEYF
CDR3nt: TGTGCCAGCAGCCCCGGACTAGCGGGGGAGTATTTT

abundance: .
len: 12
v_gene: TRBV5-1
d_gene: TRBD1
j_gene: TRBJ2-7
CDR3aa: CASWDSSYEQYF
CDR3nt: TGCGCCAGCTGGGACAGCTCCTACGAGCAGTACTTC

abundance: .
len: 13
v_gene: TRBV12-3/TRBV12-4
d_gene: .
j_gene: TRBJ1-1
CDR3aa: CASTKDLNTEAFF
CDR3nt: TGTGCCAGCACTAAAGACTTGAACACTGAAGCTTTCTTT

abundance: many
len: 13
v_gene: TRBV7-6
d_gene: .
j_gene: TRBJ1-2
CDR3aa: CASSERGVYGYTF
CDR3nt: TGTGCCAGCAGCGAGAGGGGCGTGTATGGCTACACCTTC

abundance: many
len: 15
v_gene: TRBV7-6
d_gene: .
j_gene: TRBJ2-5
CDR3aa: CASSLDLGFGETQYF
CDR3nt: TGTGCCAGCAGCTTAGATTTGGGTTTTGGGGAGACCCAGTACTTC

abundance: many
len: 15
v_gene: TRBV6-2/TRBV6-3
d_gene: TRBD2
j_gene: TRBJ2-5
CDR3aa: CASRRDSGGAETQYF
CDR3nt: TGTGCCAGCAGGAGGGATAGCGGGGGGGCTGAGACCCAGTACTTC

abundance: few
len: 14
v_gene: TRBV20-1
d_gene: TRBD2
j_gene: TRBJ2-2
CDR3aa: CSARGGGSTGELFF
CDR3nt: TGCAGTGCTAGAGGCGGGGGGAGCACCGGGGAGCTGTTTTTT

abundance: many
len: 13
v_gene: TRBV7-2
d_gene: .
j_gene: TRBJ2-5
CDR3aa: CASSLADAQTQYF
CDR3nt: TGTGCCAGCAGCTTAGCGGATGCACAGACCCAGTACTTC

abundance: .
len: 13
v_gene: TRBV20-1
d_gene: TRBD2
j_gene: TRBJ2-5
CDR3aa: CSARTSGGSEQHF
CDR3nt: TGCAGTGCGCGGACTAGCGGGGGATCCGAGCAGCACTTC

abundance: many
len: 14
v_gene: TRBV5-1
d_gene: .
j_gene: TRBJ1-5
CDR3aa: CASSLDYGDQPQHF
CDR3nt: TGCGCCAGCAGCTTGGATTACGGAGATCAGCCCCAGCATTTT

abundance: many
len: 16
v_gene: TRBV4-1
d_gene: TRBD1
j_gene: TRBJ1-5
CDR3aa: CASSHSSGTGIQPQHF
CDR3nt: TGCGCCAGCAGCCATTCTTCGGGGACAGGGATTCAGCCCCAGCATTTT

abundance: many
len: 21
v_gene: TRBV6-5
d_gene: TRBD2
j_gene: TRBJ2-1
CDR3aa: CASSYHGTSGGVLDSYNEQFF
CDR3nt: TGTGCCAGCAGTTATCACGGGACTAGCGGGGGGGTCCTTGATTCCTACAATGAGCAGTTCTTC

abundance: many
len: 20
v_gene: TRBV11-2
d_gene: TRBD2
j_gene: TRBJ2-1
CDR3aa: CASSPWTSGGAGGTYNEQFF
CDR3nt: TGTGCCAGCAGCCCATGGACTAGCGGGGGGGCCGGCGGTACCTACAATGAGCAGTTCTTC

abundance: many
len: 15
v_gene: TRBV27
d_gene: TRBD1
j_gene: TRBJ1-5
CDR3aa: CASSWTGSGNQPQHF
CDR3nt: TGTGCCAGCAGCTGGACAGGGTCAGGCAATCAGCCCCAGCATTTT

abundance: many
len: 13
v_gene: TRBV18
d_gene: .
j_gene: TRBJ2-3
CDR3aa: CASGLGGTDTQYF
CDR3nt: TGTGCCAGCGGTCTAGGGGGCACAGATACGCAGTATTTT

abundance: .
len: 14
v_gene: TRBV9
d_gene: .
j_gene: TRBJ2-2
CDR3aa: CASSVVINTGELFF
CDR3nt: TGTGCCAGCAGCGTAGTGATAAACACCGGGGAGCTGTTTTTT

abundance: .
len: 17
v_gene: TRBV27
d_gene: TRBD1
j_gene: TRBJ2-2
CDR3aa: CASRAKGQGGNTGELFF
CDR3nt: TGTGCCAGCAGGGCCAAGGGACAGGGAGGGAACACCGGGGAGCTGTTTTTT

abundance: few
len: 13
v_gene: TRBV5-1
d_gene: .
j_gene: TRBJ2-2
CDR3aa: CASRTVGTGELFF
CDR3nt: TGCGCCAGCCGGACAGTTGGCACCGGGGAGCTGTTTTTT

abundance: .
len: 15
v_gene: TRBV25-1
d_gene: TRBD2
j_gene: TRBJ2-5
CDR3aa: CASSDPAGALETQYF
CDR3nt: TGTGCCAGCAGTGATCCAGCGGGGGCTTTGGAGACCCAGTACTTC

abundance: few
len: 15
v_gene: TRBV6-1
d_gene: .
j_gene: TRBJ2-7
CDR3aa: CASDLVPGQGYEQYF
CDR3nt: TGTGCCAGCGATCTGGTGCCAGGTCAGGGCTACGAGCAGTACTTC

abundance: many
len: 14
v_gene: TRBV28
d_gene: TRBD2
j_gene: TRBJ2-7
CDR3aa: CASSSGGSNYEQYF
CDR3nt: TGTGCCAGCAGTTCCGGGGGGTCCAATTACGAGCAGTACTTC

abundance: .
len: 13
v_gene: TRBV29-1
d_gene: TRBD1
j_gene: TRBJ1-1
CDR3aa: CSAEVDRGTEAFF
CDR3nt: TGCAGCGCAGAGGTGGACAGGGGAACTGAAGCTTTCTTT

abundance: many
len: 15
v_gene: TRBV6-1
d_gene: .
j_gene: TRBJ2-3
CDR3aa: CATLETGRGTDTQYF
CDR3nt: TGTGCCACTCTGGAGACAGGGAGGGGCACAGATACGCAGTATTTT

abundance: .
len: 17
v_gene: TRBV4-1
d_gene: TRBD2
j_gene: TRBJ2-3
CDR3aa: CASSQDPLAGTTDTQYF
CDR3nt: TGCGCCAGCAGCCAAGACCCCCTAGCGGGAACGACAGATACGCAGTATTTT

abundance: many
len: 14
v_gene: TRBV30
d_gene: .
j_gene: TRBJ2-3
CDR3aa: CAWSVGQNTDTQYF
CDR3nt: TGTGCCTGGAGTGTAGGGCAAAACACAGATACGCAGTATTTT

abundance: many
len: 14
v_gene: TRBV5-1
d_gene: .
j_gene: TRBJ2-7
CDR3aa: CASSLGKGTYEQYF
CDR3nt: TGCGCCAGCAGCCTGGGAAAGGGGACCTACGAGCAGTACTTC

abundance: many
len: 13
v_gene: TRBV5-1
d_gene: .
j_gene: TRBJ2-3
CDR3aa: CASSLRTADTQYF
CDR3nt: TGCGCCAGCAGCTTGCGGACAGCAGATACGCAGTATTTT

abundance: few
len: 12
v_gene: TRBV6-5
d_gene: .
j_gene: TRBJ2-1
CDR3aa: CASQNTGNEQFF
CDR3nt: TGTGCCAGCCAAAATACCGGGAATGAGCAGTTCTTC

abundance: .
len: 16
v_gene: TRBV6-5
d_gene: TRBD2
j_gene: TRBJ2-5
CDR3aa: CASTQDWTSGQETQYF
CDR3nt: TGTGCCAGCACCCAAGACTGGACTAGCGGCCAAGAGACCCAGTACTTC

abundance: few
len: 16
v_gene: TRBV6-1
d_gene: .
j_gene: TRBJ2-3
CDR3aa: CASGGRAELHTDTQYF
CDR3nt: TGTGCCAGCGGAGGAAGGGCCGAACTCCACACAGATACGCAGTATTTT

abundance: .
len: 20
v_gene: TRBV5-1
d_gene: .
j_gene: TRBJ2-2
CDR3aa: CASSLASRRPGAFDTGELFF
CDR3nt: TGCGCCAGCAGCTTGGCCTCCCGCCGGCCAGGGGCCTTCGACACCGGGGAGCTGTTTTTT

abundance: few
len: 15
v_gene: TRBV7-2
d_gene: .
j_gene: TRBJ2-7
CDR3aa: CASSLAGTSNYEQYF
CDR3nt: TGTGCCAGCAGCTTAGCGGGCACCTCTAACTACGAGCAGTACTTC

abundance: many
len: 14
v_gene: TRBV7-2
d_gene: TRBD1
j_gene: TRBJ1-1
CDR3aa: CASSTDRVPTEAFF
CDR3nt: TGTGCCAGCAGCACGGACAGGGTCCCCACTGAAGCTTTCTTT

abundance: many
len: 14
v_gene: TRBV10-3
d_gene: TRBD1
j_gene: TRBJ2-7
CDR3aa: CATEQQGLGYEQYF
CDR3nt: TGTGCCACCGAGCAACAGGGGTTAGGATACGAGCAGTACTTC

abundance: many
len: 18
v_gene: TRBV4-3
d_gene: TRBD2
j_gene: TRBJ2-7
CDR3aa: CASSQFLAGGRFSYEQYF
CDR3nt: TGCGCCAGCAGCCAATTTCTAGCGGGGGGGAGATTCTCCTACGAGCAGTACTTC

abundance: .
len: 15
v_gene: TRBV4-1
d_gene: TRBD1
j_gene: TRBJ2-5
CDR3aa: CASSIQQGWSETQYF
CDR3nt: TGCGCCAGTAGCATACAACAGGGGTGGTCGGAGACCCAGTACTTC

abundance: .
len: 14
v_gene: TRBV5-1
d_gene: .
j_gene: TRBJ1-1
CDR3aa: CASSLEGQSPLAFF
CDR3nt: TGCGCCAGCAGCTTGGAAGGGCAGAGCCCGTTAGCTTTCTTT

abundance: .
len: 14
v_gene: TRBV5-1
d_gene: .
j_gene: TRBJ2-1
CDR3aa: CASSLGERGHEQFF
CDR3nt: TGCGCCAGCAGCTTGGGGGAGAGGGGCCATGAGCAGTTCTTC

abundance: .
len: 15
v_gene: TRBV5-1
d_gene: .
j_gene: TRBJ2-4
CDR3aa: CASSLASQGVDEQYF
CDR3nt: TGCGCCAGCAGTCTCGCGTCCCAGGGCGTCGATGAGCAGTACTTC

abundance: many
len: 16
v_gene: TRBV4-2
d_gene: TRBD2
j_gene: TRBJ2-3
CDR3aa: CASSQEELAGVKEQYF
CDR3nt: TGTGCCAGCAGCCAAGAAGAACTAGCGGGGGTTAAGGAGCAGTATTTT

abundance: .
len: 15
v_gene: TRBV6-5
d_gene: TRBD2
j_gene: TRBJ2-1
CDR3aa: CASSRGLAGDGEQFF
CDR3nt: TGTGCCAGCAGTCGCGGACTAGCGGGGGACGGTGAGCAGTTCTTC

abundance: many
len: 15
v_gene: TRBV12-3/TRBV12-4
d_gene: .
j_gene: TRBJ2-1
CDR3aa: CASSLPGGGGNEQFF
CDR3nt: TGTGCCAGCAGCCTCCCCGGAGGGGGAGGCAATGAGCAGTTCTTC

abundance: few
len: 15
v_gene: TRBV7-9
d_gene: .
j_gene: TRBJ1-1
CDR3aa: CASSLADPGVTEAFF
CDR3nt: TGTGCCAGCAGCTTAGCCGACCCAGGGGTAACTGAAGCTTTCTTT

abundance: once
len: 12
v_gene: TRBV12-3/TRBV12-4
d_gene: .
j_gene: TRBJ1-1
CDR3aa: CVSGRMNAEAFF
CDR3nt: TGTGTCAGCGGACGGATGAACGCTGAAGCTTTCTTT

abundance: .
len: 14
v_gene: TRBV7-3
d_gene: TRBD1
j_gene: TRBJ2-5
CDR3aa: CASSLRQGEETQYF
CDR3nt: TGTGCCAGCAGCTTAAGGCAGGGGGAAGAGACCCAGTACTTC

abundance: many
len: 15
v_gene: TRBV6-4
d_gene: TRBD1
j_gene: TRBJ2-3
CDR3aa: CASRRQGASTDTQYF
CDR3nt: TGTGCCAGCAGACGCCAGGGGGCTAGCACAGATACGCAGTATTTT

abundance: .
len: 16
v_gene: TRBV9
d_gene: .
j_gene: TRBJ1-2
CDR3aa: CASSVPRVAGRNGYTF
CDR3nt: TGTGCCAGCAGCGTCCCTAGGGTGGCGGGAAGGAATGGCTACACCTTC

abundance: .
len: 13
v_gene: TRBV5-1
d_gene: .
j_gene: TRBJ2-7
CDR3aa: CASSLPHSYEQYF
CDR3nt: TGCGCCAGCAGCTTGCCCCACTCCTACGAGCAGTACTTC